One and the same sample provided the 16 T cell receptor beta chains below, sequenced in a study of cytomegalovirus exposure and HLA in healthy donors. Vbeta (60) and Jbeta (13) primers were used in the PCR. The data were produced by immunoSEQ multiplex PCR, yet TCRdb's version contains in-frame clones alone and is incomplete. The sample shows some 200,000 clones, around 80% of them seen only once. Sequencing input: PBMCs. The receptors come from a man aged 50 to 60 in good health and CMV-seronegative.

The rearrangement links TRBV5-1 to TRBJ1-6; D not certain. CDR1 SGHRS and CDR2 YFSETQ come from the germline V gene. Trimming took 0 bases from V and 10 from J, leaving 14 bases between them. The CDR3 is 15 residues long. Written as DNA, the CDR3 is TGCGCCAGCAGCTTGGCCGGGGTAGGGAGGTCACCCCTCCACTTT. As protein: CASSLAGVGRSPLHF.

This clone was recorded only once. This chain uses TRBV19 with TRBJ2-1, with D maybe TRBD1 (6 bases). The germline V and J ends were trimmed by 7 bases and 0 bases, with 10 bases remaining between them. Per germline, CDR1 LNHDA and CDR2 SQIVND (reference sequence). The CDR3 runs to 14 residues. The CDR3 sequence is CASIGGSSYNEQFF. The CDR3 nucleotides are TGTGCCAGTATAGGGGGTTCCTCCTACAATGAGCAGTTCTTC.

The rearrangement links TRBV6-5 to TRBJ2-7, with TRBD2 matching 9 bases. Germline V gene lookup returns CDR1 MNHEY and CDR2 SVGAGI. V shed 11 bases, J shed 0 bases, and the junction held 8 bases outside the gene matches. This CDR3 contains 14 residues. The CDR3 is CAVRYSGSSYEQYF. The CDR3 DNA reads TGTGCCGTACGGTATAGCGGGAGCTCCTACGAGCAGTACTTC.

The genes are TRBV5-1 and TRBJ1-1; 9 nucleotides line up with TRBD1. Trimming cost V 4 bases and J 2 bases; bases outside gene matches: 6. Germline lookup yields CDR1 SGHRS and CDR2 YFSETQ. The CDR3 runs 15 residues. The CDR3 loop reads CASSGTGRLNTEAFF. CDR3 bases: TGCGCCAGCAGCGGGACAGGGCGACTAAACACTGAAGCTTTCTTT.

The J gene is TRBJ2-5, the V gene TRBV7-9; 7 nucleotides match TRBD1. The V gene end was trimmed by 1 base and the J gene end by 3 bases; junction bases not matched to a gene: 8. Germline CDR1 SEHNR, CDR2 FQNEAQ (reference sequence). This CDR3 is 16 amino acids long. Written as DNA, the CDR3 is TGTGCCAGCAGCTTAGGTCGGCTACAGGGGAAAGAGACCCAGTACTTC. The encoded protein is CASSLGRLQGKETQYF.

The rearrangement links TRBV7-9 to TRBJ1-1; no clear D gene. CDR1 SEHNR and CDR2 FQNEAQ come from the germline V gene (reference sequence). The CDR3 length is 15 residues. V was pared by 1 base and J by 4 bases, with 13 bases between. In DNA, the CDR3 is TGTGCCAGCAGCTTAGGTGCGGGAGAGGGCACTGAAGCTTTCTTT. Its protein is CASSLGAGEGTEAFF.

The V gene is TRBV11-1, the J gene TRBJ1-1, with 9 nucleotides matching TRBD1. V dropped 3 bases and J dropped 5; count of bases not matched to a gene: 4. The CDR3 is 14 amino acids. In germline, CDR1 is SGHAT, CDR2 FQDESV (reference sequence). The CDR3 bases are TGTGCCAGCAGCTTTACAGGGGGCGGTACTGAAGCTTTCTTT. Translating it yields CASSFTGGGTEAFF.

The chain joins TRBV10-3 to TRBJ1-5; D is unclear. V was clipped by 0 bases and J by 6 bases, with 6 bases between them. CDR3 length equals 13 residues. Germline CDR1 reads ENHRY; CDR2 reads SYGVKD. The CDR3 coding sequence is TGTGCCATCAGTGAGTCTGGACTTCAGCCCCAGCATTTT. Translated: CAISESGLQPQHF.

V and J are TRBV2 and TRBJ2-5; 8 bases map to TRBD1. The V segment lost 8 bases and the J segment 2 bases; nucleotides outside the gene matches: 7. This CDR3 contains 14 residues. The germline CDR1 and CDR2 sequences are SNHLY and FYNNEI. The DNA for the CDR3 is TGTGCCAGCTTGTTCAGGGGGCGACAAGAGACCCAGTACTTC. Translating it yields CASLFRGRQETQYF.

The rearrangement uses TRBV5-6 and TRBJ2-4; 13 positions agree with TRBD2. The CDR3 totals 16 residues. The germline V gene encodes CDR1 SGHDT and CDR2 YYEEEE. Unmatched junction bases numbered 5, after V lost 4 bases and J lost 4 bases. This CDR3 reads CASSAAGLAGKNIQYF. The CDR3 bases are TGTGCCAGCAGCGCGGCGGGACTAGCGGGGAAAAACATTCAGTACTTC.

The rearrangement joins TRBV10-3 to TRBJ2-3; 9 positions agree with TRBD2. Germline values: CDR1 ENHRY, CDR2 SYGVKD. V shed 2 bases, J shed 2 bases, and the junction held 5 bases outside the gene matches. The CDR3 runs 16 residues. Here the CDR3 DNA reads TGTGCCATCAGTGAGGGGCCTAGCGGGACCACAGATACGCAGTATTTT. Translating gives CAISEGPSGTTDTQYF.

The rearrangement links TRBV28 to TRBJ2-1; 9 nucleotides line up with TRBD1. The CDR3 totals 18 residues. After removal of 6 bases from V and 0 bases from J, the junction contained 12 bases not matched to a gene. Germline-derived CDR1 and CDR2 are MDHEN and SYDVKM. The CDR3 bases are TGTGCCAGCAGCCCGAACCGGGGACAGGGCAGCTCCTACAATGAGCAGTTCTTC. Encoded protein: CASSPNRGQGSSYNEQFF.

The chain is built from TRBV19 and TRBJ2-1; 7 nucleotides line up with TRBD1. V gave up 6 bases and J gave up 9 bases; unmatched junction bases: 8. The CDR3 loop spans 13 amino acids. The V gene's germline CDR1 is LNHDA and CDR2 SQIVND (reference sequence). The CDR3: CASRLTGRTEQFF. For the CDR3, the DNA is TGTGCCAGTAGGTTGACAGGGCGAACTGAGCAGTTCTTC. Drawing the rest from reference TRBV19 and TRBJ2-1, the complete variable domain is DGGITQSPKYLFRKEGQNVTLSCEQNLNHDAMYWYRQDPGQGLRLIYYSQIVNDFQKGDIAEGYSVSREKKESFPLTVTSAQKNPTAFYLCASRLTGRTEQFFGPGTRLTVL.

This sequence joins TRBV6-5 and TRBJ2-1; D is perhaps TRBD2 (5 bases). Per the germline V gene, CDR1 is MNHEY and CDR2 is SVGAGI. Trimming removed 8 bases from V and 5 bases from J, with 13 bases in between. The CDR3 length is 13 residues. The CDR3, as DNA: TGTGCCAGCTCACTTCGGCGGGACAATGAGCAGTTCTTC. It specifies CASSLRRDNEQFF.

The V gene is TRBV14, the J gene TRBJ1-2; D possibly corresponds to TRBD1 (6 bases). V gave up 4 bases and J gave up 4 bases, with 10 bases separating them. The germline gives CDR1 SGHDN, CDR2 FVKESK. The CDR3 is made up of 13 amino acids. CDR3 protein: CASSRGQTYGYTF. CDR3 coding DNA: TGTGCCAGCAGCCGCGGACAGACCTATGGCTACACCTTC.

The V gene is TRBV9, the J gene TRBJ1-2; D is ambiguous. Germline assignment: CDR1 SGDLS and CDR2 YYNGEE. V lost 6 bases to trimming and J lost 8 bases, with 14 bases between them. This CDR3 has 12 residues. This chain's CDR3 is CASTNSPGGYTF. The CDR3 DNA reads TGTGCCAGCACTAACTCCCCGGGGGGCTACACCTTC.